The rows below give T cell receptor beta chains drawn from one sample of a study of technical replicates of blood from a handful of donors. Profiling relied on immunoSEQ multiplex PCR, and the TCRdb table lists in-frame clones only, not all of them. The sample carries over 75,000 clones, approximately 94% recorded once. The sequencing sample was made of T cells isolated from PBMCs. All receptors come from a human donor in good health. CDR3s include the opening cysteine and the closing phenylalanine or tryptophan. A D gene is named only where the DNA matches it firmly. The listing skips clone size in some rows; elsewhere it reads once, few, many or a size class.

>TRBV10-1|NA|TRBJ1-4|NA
CASSDGTSNEKLFF
TGCGCCAGCAGTGATGGGACATCTAATGAAAAACTGTTTTTT
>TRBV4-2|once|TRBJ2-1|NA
CASSQDSSDEQFF
TGTGCCAGCAGCCAAGATAGTAGCGATGAGCAGTTCTTC
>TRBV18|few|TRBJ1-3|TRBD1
CASSSFNRGTGNTIYF
TGTGCCAGCTCATCTTTTAACAGGGGGACTGGAAACACCATATATTTT
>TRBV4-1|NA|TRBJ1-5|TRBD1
CASSQHGTGNQPQHF
TGCGCCAGCAGCCAACACGGGACAGGGAATCAGCCCCAGCATTTT
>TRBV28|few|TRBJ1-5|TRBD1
CASSLRTGGSQPQHF
TGTGCCAGCAGTTTAAGAACAGGGGGCTCTCAGCCCCAGCATTTT
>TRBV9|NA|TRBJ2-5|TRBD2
CASSLRTSGGPVETQYF
TGTGCCAGCAGCCTAAGGACTAGCGGGGGGCCGGTAGAGACCCAGTACTTC
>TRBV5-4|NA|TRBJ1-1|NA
CASSSKPSGTEAFF
TGTGCCAGCAGTTCTAAACCGAGTGGCACTGAAGCTTTCTTT
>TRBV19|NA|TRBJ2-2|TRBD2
CASSIVTSGSGELFF
TGTGCCAGTAGTATAGTTACTAGCGGCTCCGGGGAGCTGTTTTTT
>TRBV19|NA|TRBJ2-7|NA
CASSSQVDEQYF
TGTGCCAGTAGTTCCCAGGTGGACGAGCAGTACTTC
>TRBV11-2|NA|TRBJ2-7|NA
CASTRRGEQYF
TGTGCCAGCACCCGGAGGGGCGAGCAGTACTTC
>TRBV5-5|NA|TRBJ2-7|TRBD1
CASSSTRQGNYNEQYF
TGTGCCAGCAGCTCTACCAGACAGGGGAATTACAACGAGCAGTACTTC
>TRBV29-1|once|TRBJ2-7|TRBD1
CSVLTGGTYEQYF
TGCAGCGTTCTTACAGGGGGCACATACGAGCAGTACTTC
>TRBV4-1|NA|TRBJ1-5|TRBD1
CASSHGTENQPQHF
TGCGCCAGCAGCCATGGGACAGAGAATCAGCCCCAGCATTTT
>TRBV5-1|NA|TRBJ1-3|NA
CASSLGQNGNTIYF
TGCGCCAGCAGCTTGGGACAGAACGGAAACACCATATATTTT
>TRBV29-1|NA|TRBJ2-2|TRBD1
CSADRGNTGELFF
TGCAGCGCTGACAGGGGGAACACCGGGGAGCTGTTTTTT
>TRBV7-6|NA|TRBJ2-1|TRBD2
CASSLEASGSYNEQFF
TGTGCCAGCAGCTTAGAAGCTAGCGGATCCTACAATGAGCAGTTCTTC
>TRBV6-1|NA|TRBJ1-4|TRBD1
CASRGDRSNEKLFF
TGTGCCAGCAGAGGGGACAGGTCGAATGAAAAACTGTTTTTT
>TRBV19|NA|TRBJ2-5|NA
CASGGGGQETQYF
TGTGCCAGTGGCGGTGGCGGACAAGAGACCCAGTACTTC
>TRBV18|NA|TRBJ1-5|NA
CASSPRGLQIYSNQPQHF
TGTGCCAGCTCACCTCGAGGGTTGCAAATATATAGCAATCAGCCCCAGCATTTT
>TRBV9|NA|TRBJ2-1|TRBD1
CASSEGQSFYNEQFF
TGTGCCAGCAGCGAGGGACAGTCCTTCTACAATGAGCAGTTCTTC
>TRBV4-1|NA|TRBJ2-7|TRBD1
CASSQDPDRGRLGEQYF
TGCGCCAGCAGCCAAGACCCCGACAGGGGGCGACTGGGCGAGCAGTACTTC
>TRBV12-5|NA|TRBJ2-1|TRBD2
CASGLDRTGTSGDNEQFF
TGTGCTAGTGGTTTGGATCGAACCGGGACTAGCGGGGATAATGAGCAGTTCTTC
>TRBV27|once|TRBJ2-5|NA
CASSSQDRRTETQYF
TGTGCCAGCAGTTCTCAAGACAGGAGAACAGAGACCCAGTACTTC
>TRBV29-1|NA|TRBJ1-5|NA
CSVARDNNQPQHF
TGCAGCGTTGCCAGGGACAACAATCAGCCCCAGCATTTT
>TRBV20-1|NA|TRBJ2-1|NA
CGIRGGDEQFF
TGCGGGATCAGAGGGGGGGATGAGCAGTTCTTC
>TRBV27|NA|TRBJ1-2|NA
CASSLQANYGYTF
TGTGCCAGCAGTCTTCAGGCGAACTATGGCTACACCTTC
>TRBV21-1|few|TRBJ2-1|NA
CASSTHTDSYNEQFF
TGTGCCAGCAGCACCCATACGGACAGTTACAATGAGCAGTTCTTC
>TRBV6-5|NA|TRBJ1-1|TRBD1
CASSVTGAEAFF
TGTGCCAGCAGTGTGACAGGGGCTGAAGCTTTCTTT
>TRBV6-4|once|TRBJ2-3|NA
CASSDEVSDTQYF
TGTGCCAGCAGTGACGAGGTGTCAGATACGCAGTATTTT
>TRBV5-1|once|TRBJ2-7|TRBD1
CASSLNRGQGYEQYF
TGCGCCAGCAGCTTGAATAGGGGACAGGGCTACGAGCAGTACTTC
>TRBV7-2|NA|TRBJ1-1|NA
CASSLGGGRGGNTEAFF
TGTGCCAGCAGCTTAGGGGGCGGGCGCGGGGGGAACACTGAAGCTTTCTTT
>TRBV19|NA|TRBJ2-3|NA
CASSAGLIEDTQYF
TGTGCCAGTAGTGCGGGACTCATCGAAGATACGCAGTATTTT
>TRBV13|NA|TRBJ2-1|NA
CASSSQGHLSYNEQFF
TGTGCCAGCAGCTCACAGGGACACCTCTCCTACAATGAGCAGTTCTTC
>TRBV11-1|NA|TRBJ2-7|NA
CASSLAQGIVHEQYF
TGTGCCAGCAGCTTAGCTCAGGGTATAGTCCACGAGCAGTACTTC
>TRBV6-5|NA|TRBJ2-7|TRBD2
CASSQLGGLADEQYF
TGTGCCAGCAGTCAACTTGGGGGACTAGCTGACGAGCAGTACTTC
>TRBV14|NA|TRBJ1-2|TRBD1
CASSPGQGASYGYTF
TGTGCCAGCAGCCCAGGACAGGGGGCGAGCTATGGCTACACCTTC
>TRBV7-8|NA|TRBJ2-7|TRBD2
CASRLGLASYEQYF
TGTGCCAGCAGGTTGGGACTAGCTTCCTACGAGCAGTACTTC